The 24 T cell receptor beta chains below come from one sample, sequenced in a study of cytomegalovirus exposure and HLA in healthy donors. 60 Vbeta and 13 Jbeta primers were used in PCR. The data were produced by immunoSEQ multiplex PCR, yet TCRdb's version contains in-frame clones alone and is incomplete. Among around 230,000 clones, approximately 81% were seen once, and the ten largest hold about 0.25%. Sequenced material: PBMCs. The origin of the receptors is a girl aged 2-15 years in good health and CMV-seronegative.

The chain uses TRBV5-6 and TRBJ2-3; TRBD1 matches at 7 bases. Losses at the gene ends were 2 bases for V and 1 base for J; bases not matched to a gene: 7. CDR1 SGHDT and CDR2 YYEEEE come from the germline V gene. The CDR3 consists of 16 residues. The CDR3 DNA is TGTGCCAGCAGCTTCCGGTACGGACAGGGCACAGATACGCAGTATTTT. It encodes CASSFRYGQGTDTQYF.

The chain couples TRBV2 to TRBJ1-2; 8 bases map to TRBD1. CDR1 is SNHLY, CDR2 FYNNEI, per germline. Trimming cost V 8 bases and J 7 bases; bases outside gene matches: 3. CDR3 length: 11 amino acids. CDR3 loop: CASGQGTGYTF. CDR3 nucleotides: TGTGCCAGCGGACAGGGTACTGGCTACACCTTC.

V is TRBV14 and J is TRBJ2-2, with TRBD1 matching 7 bases. Germline CDR1 reads SGHDN; CDR2 reads FVKESK. Trimming removed 4 bases from V and 6 bases from J; junction bases left unmatched: 8. The length of the CDR3 is 15 residues. CDR3 amino acids: CASSLITGVAGELFF. CDR3 DNA sequence: TGTGCCAGCAGCCTAATCACAGGGGTAGCCGGGGAGCTGTTTTTT.

V gene TRBV9 combines with J gene TRBJ2-7; 9 bases line up with TRBD2. Germline CDR1 is SGDLS and CDR2 is YYNGEE. The CDR3 has 13 amino acids. After removal of 4 bases from V and 4 bases from J, the junction contained 3 bases not matched to a gene. CDR3 sequence reads: CASSRGGAYEQYF. CDR3 DNA sequence: TGTGCCAGCAGCCGCGGGGGGGCGTACGAGCAGTACTTC.

The rearrangement uses TRBV2 and TRBJ1-1; TRBD1 matches at 8 bases. The CDR3 contains 14 residues. The junction had 11 bases not matched to a gene; V was cut back by 11 bases and J by 3 bases. CDR1 and CDR2 from the germline V gene are SNHLY and FYNNEI. The CDR3 sequence is CASGQGTLYTEAFF. Here the CDR3 DNA reads TGTGCCTCCGGACAGGGAACGTTGTACACTGAAGCTTTCTTT.

The CDR3 sequence is CASSPGTGETQYF. The CDR3 nucleotides read TGCGCCAGCAGCCCTGGGACTGGCGAGACCCAGTACTTC. The chain links TRBV10-2 to TRBJ2-5, with a tentative D call TRBD2 (6 bases). CDR1 is WSHSY, CDR2 SAAADI, per germline. Deletions cut 6 bases from V and 5 bases from J, with 13 bases between. The CDR3 contains 13 residues.

The chain has TRBV11-3 and TRBJ2-3, with D unclear. Trimming pared 5 bases from V and 0 bases from J, leaving 15 bases between. Per germline, CDR1 SGHNT and CDR2 YENEEA. This CDR3 has 16 amino acids. CDR3 protein: CASSPGKISSTDTQYF. As DNA, the CDR3 is TGTGCCAGCAGCCCTGGCAAAATCTCTAGCACAGATACGCAGTATTTT.

The table lists this clone with a count of one. The V call is TRBV7-3, the J call TRBJ2-7; 8 bases match TRBD1. CDR1 and CDR2 (germline): SGHTA, FQGTGA. The CDR3 has 13 amino acids. The trim removed 5 bases at V and 7 bases at J, leaving 7 bases unmatched. The CDR3, as DNA: TGTGCCAGCAGCCCCGACAGGGGACAAGAGCAGTACTTC. Amino acids: CASSPDRGQEQYF.

This chain joins TRBV30 and TRBJ2-7; D may be TRBD1 (6 bases). This CDR3 contains 13 residues. Trimming left V 3 bases short and J 4 bases short, with 13 bases between. Germline values: CDR1 GTSNPN, CDR2 SVGIG (reference sequence). The CDR3 loop is CAWRVGTKYEQYF. Written as DNA, the CDR3 is TGTGCCTGGAGAGTCGGGACAAAATACGAGCAGTACTTC. Supplemented by reference TRBV30 and TRBJ2-7, the full variable domain reads SQTIHQWPATLVQPVGSPLSLECTVEGTSNPNLYWYRQAAGRGLQLLFYSVGIGQISSEVPQNLSASRPQDRQFILSSKKLLLSDSGFYLCAWRVGTKYEQYFGPGTRLTVT.

The CDR3: CASSLDLQGQGGYTF. The DNA of the CDR3 is TGTGCCAGCAGCTTAGACTTACAGGGGCAAGGCGGCTACACCTTC. The genes are TRBV11-2 and TRBJ1-2; 7 bases align to TRBD1. Germline CDR1 and CDR2: SGHAT and FQNNGV. This CDR3 has 15 amino acids. The J segment lost 8 bases and the V segment lost 0 bases, leaving 9 bases of the junction unmatched.

The chain joins TRBV7-7 to TRBJ1-3, with D unresolved. Trimming stripped 5 bases from V and 2 bases from J, with 13 bases between. CDR3 length: 15 amino acids. In germline, CDR1 is SSHAT, CDR2 FNYEAQ (reference sequence). CDR3 DNA: TGTGCCAGCAGCCCTGGTCTCGCGGCTGGAAACACCATATATTTT. This translates into CASSPGLAAGNTIYF.

The rearrangement links TRBV5-1 to TRBJ1-4, with a tentative D call TRBD1 (5 bases). V lost 0 bases and J lost 3, with 9 bases in between. This CDR3 has 15 residues. Germline assignment: CDR1 SGHRS and CDR2 YFSETQ. The CDR3, as DNA: TGCGCCAGCAGCTTGGGCAGGGAACCTAATGAAAAACTGTTTTTT. Its translation: CASSLGREPNEKLFF.

The sample holds a few counts of this clone. The V call is TRBV5-1, the J call TRBJ1-2; possibly TRBD1 for D (6 bases). CDR1 and CDR2 (germline): SGHRS, YFSETQ. The V gene lost 4 bases and the J gene lost 2 bases, with 9 bases spanning the gap. The CDR3 totals 13 residues. Here the CDR3 reads CASSIDRNYGYTF. The CDR3 DNA reads TGCGCCAGCAGCATAGACAGGAACTATGGCTACACCTTC.

V gene TRBV4-1 combines with J gene TRBJ2-2; D is unclear. The CDR3 is 13 amino acids. Germline V lookup: CDR1 MGHRA, CDR2 YSYEKL. V was pared by 5 bases and J by 3 bases, with 7 bases between. CDR3 sequence reads: CASSVAYTGELFF. The CDR3 coding sequence is TGCGCCAGCAGCGTAGCATACACCGGGGAGCTGTTTTTT.

The chain joins TRBV19 to TRBJ2-7, with D perhaps TRBD2 (7 bases). Trimming left V 9 bases short and J 3 bases short, with 12 bases between. This CDR3 region has 12 residues. Germline V gene sequence: CDR1 LNHDA, CDR2 SQIVND (reference sequence). The CDR3 DNA is TGTGCCAGCGGGGGCGGGAGCTACGAGCAGTACTTC. As protein: CASGGGSYEQYF.

The chain links TRBV6-1 to TRBJ2-3, with unresolved D. CDR1 is MNHNS and CDR2 is SASEGT in the germline V gene. The CDR3 spans 15 residues. Trimming took off 0 bases at V and 4 bases at J, with 11 bases between the two ends. CDR3 coding DNA: TGTGCCAGCAGTGAAGCTGAAGGAGCCCCAGATACGCAGTATTTT. The encoded protein is CASSEAEGAPDTQYF.

This clone was counted between two and nine times. The chain joins TRBV4-1 to TRBJ2-7; no definite D call. Trimming removed 1 base at V and 4 bases at J, with 11 bases between. Germline CDR1 MGHRA, CDR2 YSYEKL. The CDR3 sequence is 14 residues long. CDR3 DNA: TGCGCCAGCAGCCAAGCCCAAGCCTTTTACGAGCAGTACTTC. Protein product: CASSQAQAFYEQYF.

The table lists this clone with a count of one. This sequence joins TRBV6-6 and TRBJ2-7; D is possibly TRBD1 (5 bases). This CDR3 has 13 amino acids. Germline V CDR1 and CDR2: MNHNY, SVGAGI (reference sequence). The V gene lost 2 bases and the J gene lost 6 bases, with 11 bases spanning the gap. CDR3 amino acids: CASSYLYQGEQYF. The CDR3 DNA reads as TGTGCCAGCAGTTACCTTTATCAGGGCGAGCAGTACTTC.

The chain employs TRBV27 and TRBJ2-7, with D uncertain. V shed 10 bases and J shed 4 bases, with 14 bases lying between them. The germline gives CDR1 MNHEY, CDR2 SMNVEV (reference sequence). The CDR3 is 12 amino acids. CDR3 protein: CANKRGTYEQYF. CDR3 DNA: TGTGCCAACAAACGAGGTACATACGAGCAGTACTTC.

J is TRBJ2-5 and V is TRBV7-6; 7 nucleotides agree with TRBD2. V dropped 7 bases and J dropped 3; count of bases not matched to a gene: 11. Germline assignment: CDR1 SGHVS and CDR2 FNYEAQ. The CDR3 extends over 15 amino acids. This CDR3 is CASMFQAGIEETQYF. CDR3 DNA sequence: TGTGCCAGCATGTTTCAAGCGGGAATAGAAGAGACCCAGTACTTC.

This clone was seen more than once but under ten times. The V gene is TRBV5-4, the J gene TRBJ2-3, with TRBD1 as a possible D gene (6 bases). Between the trimmed V and J ends, which lost 4 bases and 1 base, there was a span of 19 bases. This CDR3 is built from 17 residues. In germline, CDR1 is SGHNT, CDR2 YYREEE (reference sequence). The CDR3 sequence: CASSRWGQGRGTDTQYF. DNA for the CDR3: TGTGCCAGCAGCCGTTGGGGGCAGGGAAGGGGCACAGATACGCAGTATTTT.

The chain recombines TRBV6-6 with TRBJ2-1; TRBD2 matches 10 bases. With 2 bases clipped from V and 10 bases from J, the junction kept 8 bases outside the gene matches. In germline, CDR1 is MNHNY, CDR2 SVGAGI (reference sequence). CDR3 size: 15 residues. The CDR3: CASSYALAGVGEQFF. The DNA of the CDR3 is TGTGCCAGCAGTTACGCGCTAGCGGGAGTTGGAGAGCAGTTCTTC.

The chain links TRBV6-6 to TRBJ1-4; D not certain. V lost 7 bases to trimming and J lost 8 bases, with 8 bases between them. CDR3 length: 11 residues. CDR1 and CDR2 (germline): MNHNY, SVGAGI (reference sequence). The CDR3: CASIGREKLFF. The CDR3 DNA sequence: TGTGCCAGCATTGGGAGGGAAAAACTGTTTTTT.

A remark on this clone: The sample has other DNA sequences that encode this CDR3 too. This chain joins TRBV30 and TRBJ2-1, with TRBD1 identical over 7 bases. Looked up from germline, CDR1 is GTSNPN and CDR2 is SVGIG (reference sequence). The ends lost 5 bases at V and 0 bases at J; junction bases unmatched: 7. The CDR3 spans 15 residues. The CDR3 coding sequence is TGTGCCTGGCGCTACAGGGGAAGCTCCTACAATGAGCAGTTCTTC. It yields the protein CAWRYRGSSYNEQFF. The full variable domain, rest sourced from reference TRBV30 and TRBJ2-1, is SQTIHQWPATLVQPVGSPLSLECTVEGTSNPNLYWYRQAAGRGLQLLFYSVGIGQISSEVPQNLSASRPQDRQFILSSKKLLLSDSGFYLCAWRYRGSSYNEQFFGPGTRLTVL.